This entry describes one T cell receptor beta chain. Its ends do not fully match the called genes, so a read error is possible. These data come from a study of blood T cells in healthy people across ages. For the second PCR, which ran for roughly 6 to 11 cycles, a sample-barcoded 5' primer and a J-beta primer mix were used. TCRdb reanalysed the 5' RACE reads using MiXCR and keeps one entry per CDR3 protein. This sample yields about 770,000 distinct CDR3 sequences, of which around 42% are seen a single time; approximately 19% belongs to the top ten. Germline lookup yields CDR1 SGHTA and CDR2 FQGNSA. CDR3 length: 15 amino acids.

The sequence derives from a man aged 55 to 70 in good health. Material: blood. The chain recombines TRBV7-2 with TRBJ2-5, with D maybe TRBD1 (6 bases). CDR3 in amino acids: CASSLAGQGIEAQYF. CDR3 coding DNA: TGTGCCAGCAGCTTAGCAGGGCAGGGGATAGAGGCCCAGTACTTC.